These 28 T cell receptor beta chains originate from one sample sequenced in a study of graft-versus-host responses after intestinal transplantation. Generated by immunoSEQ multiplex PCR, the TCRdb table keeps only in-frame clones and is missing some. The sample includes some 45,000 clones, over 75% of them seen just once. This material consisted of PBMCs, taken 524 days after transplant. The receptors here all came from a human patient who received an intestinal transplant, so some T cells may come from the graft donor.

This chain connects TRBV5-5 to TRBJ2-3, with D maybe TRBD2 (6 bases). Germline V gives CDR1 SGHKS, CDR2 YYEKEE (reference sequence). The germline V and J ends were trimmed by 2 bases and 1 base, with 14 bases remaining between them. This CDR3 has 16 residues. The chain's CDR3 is CASSLVPGVRTDTQYF. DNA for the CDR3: TGTGCCAGCAGCTTAGTCCCGGGAGTTCGCACAGATACGCAGTATTTT. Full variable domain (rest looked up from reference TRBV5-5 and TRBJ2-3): DAGVTQSPTHLIKTRGQQVTLRCSPISGHKSVSWYQQVLGQGPQFIFQYYEKEERGRGNFPDRFSARQFPNYSSELNVNALLLGDSALYLCASSLVPGVRTDTQYFGPGTRLTVL.

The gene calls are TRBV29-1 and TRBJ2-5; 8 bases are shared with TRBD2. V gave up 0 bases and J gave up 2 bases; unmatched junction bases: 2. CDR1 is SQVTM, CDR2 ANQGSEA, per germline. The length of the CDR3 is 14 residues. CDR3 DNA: TGCAGCGTTGAAGAAGCGGGGGTGCAAGAGACCCAGTACTTC. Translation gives CSVEEAGVQETQYF.

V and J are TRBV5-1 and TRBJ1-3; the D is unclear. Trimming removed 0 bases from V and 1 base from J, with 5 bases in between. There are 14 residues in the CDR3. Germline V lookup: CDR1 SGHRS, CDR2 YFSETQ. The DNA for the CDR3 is TGCGCCAGCAGCTTGGGACTGTCTGGAAACACCATATATTTT. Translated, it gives CASSLGLSGNTIYF.

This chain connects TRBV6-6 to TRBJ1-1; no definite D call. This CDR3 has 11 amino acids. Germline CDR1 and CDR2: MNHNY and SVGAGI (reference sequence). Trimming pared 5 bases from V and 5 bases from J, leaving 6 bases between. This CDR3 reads CASSTKTEAFF. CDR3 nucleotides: TGTGCCAGCAGTACGAAGACTGAAGCTTTCTTT.

CDR3 amino acids: CASSSGQPNQPQHF. Here the CDR3 DNA reads TGTGCCAGCAGTTCTGGACAGCCCAATCAGCCCCAGCATTTT. The rearrangement uses TRBV6-5 and TRBJ1-5, with a weak D call TRBD1 (6 bases). V lost 4 bases to trimming and J lost 3 bases, with 10 bases between them. This CDR3 contains 14 residues. CDR1 and CDR2 (germline): MNHEY, SVGAGI.

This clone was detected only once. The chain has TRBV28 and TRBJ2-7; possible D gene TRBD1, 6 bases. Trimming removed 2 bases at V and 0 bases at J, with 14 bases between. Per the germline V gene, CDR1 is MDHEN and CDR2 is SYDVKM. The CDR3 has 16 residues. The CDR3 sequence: CASSLGGLFSSYEQYF. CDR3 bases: TGTGCCAGCAGTTTAGGGGGCCTCTTCAGCTCCTACGAGCAGTACTTC.

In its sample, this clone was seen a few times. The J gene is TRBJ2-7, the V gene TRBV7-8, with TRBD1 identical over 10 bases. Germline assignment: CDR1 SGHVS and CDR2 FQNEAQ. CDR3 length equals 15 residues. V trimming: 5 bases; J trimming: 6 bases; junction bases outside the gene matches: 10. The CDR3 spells CASSATGTGVGEQYF. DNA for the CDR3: TGTGCCAGCAGCGCCACCGGGACAGGGGTAGGCGAGCAGTACTTC.

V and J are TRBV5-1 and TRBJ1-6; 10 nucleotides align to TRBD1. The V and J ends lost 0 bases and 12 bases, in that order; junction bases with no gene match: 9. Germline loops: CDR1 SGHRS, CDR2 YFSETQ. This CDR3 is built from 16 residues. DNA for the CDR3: TGCGCCAGCAGCTTGGCAGGGACAGGGGTAGATGAACCCCTCCACTTT. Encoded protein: CASSLAGTGVDEPLHF.

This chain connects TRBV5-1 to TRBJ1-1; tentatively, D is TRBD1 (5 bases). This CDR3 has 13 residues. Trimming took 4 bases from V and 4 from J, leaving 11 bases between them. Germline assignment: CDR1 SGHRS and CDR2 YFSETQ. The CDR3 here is CASSLGGATEAFF. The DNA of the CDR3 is TGCGCCAGCAGCCTAGGAGGGGCCACTGAAGCTTTCTTT.

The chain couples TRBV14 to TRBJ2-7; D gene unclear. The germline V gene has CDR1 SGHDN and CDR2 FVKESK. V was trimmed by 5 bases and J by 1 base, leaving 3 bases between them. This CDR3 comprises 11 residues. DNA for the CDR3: TGTGCCAGCAGCTCATCCTACGAGCAGTACTTC. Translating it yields CASSSSYEQYF.

Here the CDR3 reads CASSTTSGRTRGDPYNEQFF. CDR3 nucleotides: TGTGCCAGCAGCACGACTAGCGGGAGGACAAGGGGTGACCCTTACAATGAGCAGTTCTTC. V gene TRBV9 combines with J gene TRBJ2-1, with 13 bases aligning to TRBD2. Germline V gives CDR1 SGDLS, CDR2 YYNGEE. This CDR3 region has 20 residues. Trimming cost V 4 bases and J 4 bases; bases outside gene matches: 17.

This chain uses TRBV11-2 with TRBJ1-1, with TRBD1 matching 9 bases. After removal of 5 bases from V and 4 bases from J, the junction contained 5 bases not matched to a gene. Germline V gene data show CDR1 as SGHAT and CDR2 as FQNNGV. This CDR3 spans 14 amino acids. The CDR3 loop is CASSTTGGFTEAFF. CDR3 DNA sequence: TGTGCCAGCAGCACTACAGGGGGCTTCACTGAAGCTTTCTTT.

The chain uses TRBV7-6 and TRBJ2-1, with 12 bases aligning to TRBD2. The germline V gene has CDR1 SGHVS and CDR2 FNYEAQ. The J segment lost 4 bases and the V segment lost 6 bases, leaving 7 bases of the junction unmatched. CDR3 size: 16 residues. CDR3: CASSPGTSGRYNEQFF. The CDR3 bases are TGTGCCAGCAGTCCCGGGACTAGCGGGCGTTACAATGAGCAGTTCTTC. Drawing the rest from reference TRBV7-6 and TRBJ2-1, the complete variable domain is GAGVSQSPRYKVTKRGQDVALRCDPISGHVSLYWYRQALGQGPEFLTYFNYEAQQDKSGLPNDRFSAERPEGSISTLTIQRTEQRDSAMYRCASSPGTSGRYNEQFFGPGTRLTVL.

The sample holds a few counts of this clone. In nucleotides, the CDR3 is TGTGCCATCAGCGTAGCGCGGTTAGGGGACGAGCAGTACTTC. Protein: CAISVARLGDEQYF. The V call is TRBV10-3, the J call TRBJ2-7, with D possibly being TRBD1 or TRBD2 (5 bases each). The CDR3 spans 14 residues. V was trimmed by 6 bases and J by 5 bases, leaving 17 bases between them. CDR1 is ENHRY and CDR2 is SYGVKD in the germline V gene.

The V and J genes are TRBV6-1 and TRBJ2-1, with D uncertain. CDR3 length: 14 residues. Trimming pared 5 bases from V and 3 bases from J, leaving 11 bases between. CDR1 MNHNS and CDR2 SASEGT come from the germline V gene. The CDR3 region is CASSNLRLYNEQFF. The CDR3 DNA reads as TGTGCCAGCAGTAACTTGAGGCTCTACAATGAGCAGTTCTTC.

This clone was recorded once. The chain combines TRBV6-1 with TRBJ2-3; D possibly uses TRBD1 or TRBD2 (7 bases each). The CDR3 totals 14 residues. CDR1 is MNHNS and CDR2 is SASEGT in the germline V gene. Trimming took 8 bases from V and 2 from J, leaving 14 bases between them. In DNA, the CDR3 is TGTGCCAGCGGCGGGGGACAGAACACAGATACGCAGTATTTT. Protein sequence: CASGGGQNTDTQYF.

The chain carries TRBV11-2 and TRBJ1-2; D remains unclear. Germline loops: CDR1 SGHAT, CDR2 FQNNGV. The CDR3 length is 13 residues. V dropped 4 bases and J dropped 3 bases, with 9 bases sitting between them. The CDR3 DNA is TGTGCCAGCAGCTCTACTGGGGACTATGGCTACACCTTC. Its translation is CASSSTGDYGYTF.

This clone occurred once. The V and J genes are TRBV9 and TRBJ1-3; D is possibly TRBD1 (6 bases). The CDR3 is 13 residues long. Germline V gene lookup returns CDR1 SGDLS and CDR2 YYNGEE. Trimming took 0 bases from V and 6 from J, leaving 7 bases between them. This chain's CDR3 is CASSVEGENTIYF. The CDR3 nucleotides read TGTGCCAGCAGCGTAGAGGGGGAAAACACCATATATTTT.

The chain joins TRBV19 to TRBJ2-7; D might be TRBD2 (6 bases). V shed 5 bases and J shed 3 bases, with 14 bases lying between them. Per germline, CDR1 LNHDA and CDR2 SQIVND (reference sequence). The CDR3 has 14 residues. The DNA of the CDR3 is TGTGCCAGTAGTGATAGCGGACGGGACTACGAGCAGTACTTC. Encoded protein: CASSDSGRDYEQYF.

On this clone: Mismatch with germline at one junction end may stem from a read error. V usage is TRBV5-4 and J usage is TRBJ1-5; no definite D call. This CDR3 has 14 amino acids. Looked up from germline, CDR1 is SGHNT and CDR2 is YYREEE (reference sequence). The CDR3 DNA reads TGTGCCAACAGCTTGGGCGGGGTTAATCAGCCCCAGCATTTT. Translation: CANSLGGVNQPQHF.

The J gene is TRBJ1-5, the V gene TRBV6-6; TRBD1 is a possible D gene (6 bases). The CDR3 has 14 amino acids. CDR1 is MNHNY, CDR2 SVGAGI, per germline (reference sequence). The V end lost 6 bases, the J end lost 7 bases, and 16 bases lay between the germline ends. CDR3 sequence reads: CASRDSRAGQPQHF. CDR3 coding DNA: TGTGCCAGCAGGGACAGCAGGGCTGGGCAGCCCCAGCATTTT.

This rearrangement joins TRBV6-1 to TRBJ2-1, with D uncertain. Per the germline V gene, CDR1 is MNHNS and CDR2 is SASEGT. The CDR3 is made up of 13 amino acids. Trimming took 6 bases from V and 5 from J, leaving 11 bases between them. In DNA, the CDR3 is TGTGCCAGCAGGAGGACCACCAACAATGAGCAGTTCTTC. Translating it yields CASRRTTNNEQFF.

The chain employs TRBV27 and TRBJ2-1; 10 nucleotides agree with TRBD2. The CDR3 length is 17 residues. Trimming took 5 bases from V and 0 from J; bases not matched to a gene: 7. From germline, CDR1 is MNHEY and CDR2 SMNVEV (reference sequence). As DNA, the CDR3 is TGTGCCAGCAGTACTCTTAGCGGGAGGAGCTCCTACAATGAGCAGTTCTTC. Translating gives CASSTLSGRSSYNEQFF.

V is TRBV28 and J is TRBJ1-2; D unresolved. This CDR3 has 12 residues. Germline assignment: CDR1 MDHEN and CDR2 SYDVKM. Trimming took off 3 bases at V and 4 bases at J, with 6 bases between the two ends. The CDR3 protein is CASSFQGYGYTF. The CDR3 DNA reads TGTGCCAGCAGTTTCCAAGGCTATGGCTACACCTTC.

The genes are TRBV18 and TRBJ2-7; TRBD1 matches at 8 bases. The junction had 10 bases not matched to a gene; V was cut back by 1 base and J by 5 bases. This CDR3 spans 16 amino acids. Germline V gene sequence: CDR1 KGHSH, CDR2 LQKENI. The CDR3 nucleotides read TGTGCCAGCTCACCACTCGGAGGACAGGGAATAAACGAGCAGTACTTC. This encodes CASSPLGGQGINEQYF.

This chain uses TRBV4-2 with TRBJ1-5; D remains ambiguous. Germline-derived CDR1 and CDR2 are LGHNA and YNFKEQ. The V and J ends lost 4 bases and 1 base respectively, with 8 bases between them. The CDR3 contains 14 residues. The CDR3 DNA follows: TGTGCCAGCAGCCCCGGACGGAGCAATCAGCCCCAGCATTTT. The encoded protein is CASSPGRSNQPQHF.

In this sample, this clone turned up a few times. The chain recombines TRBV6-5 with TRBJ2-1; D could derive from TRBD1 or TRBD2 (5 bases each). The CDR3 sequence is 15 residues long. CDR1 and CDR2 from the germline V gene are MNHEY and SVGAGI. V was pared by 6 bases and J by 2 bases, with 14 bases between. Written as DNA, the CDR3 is TGTGCCAGCAGACAAGAGGGGATGGCCTACAATGAGCAGTTCTTC. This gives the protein CASRQEGMAYNEQFF.

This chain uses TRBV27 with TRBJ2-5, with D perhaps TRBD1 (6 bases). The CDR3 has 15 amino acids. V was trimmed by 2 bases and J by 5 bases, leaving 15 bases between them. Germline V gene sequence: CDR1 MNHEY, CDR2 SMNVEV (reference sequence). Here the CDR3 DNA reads TGTGCCAGCAGTTTAGCCCCTGGGACATCGGAGACCCAGTACTTC. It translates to CASSLAPGTSETQYF.